This T cell receptor (beta chain) comes out of a study of OX40 agonist ivuxolimab in advanced cancers. Regarding the study as a whole: It was not determined which antigens were specifically recognized by the peripheral T cells that had undergone clonal expansion.

As regards this clone: Its matching antigen is unknown.

Germline loops: CDR1 SGHAT, CDR2 FQNNGV. This CDR3 region has 15 residues. V dropped 1 base and J dropped 9; count of bases not matched to a gene: 4. Measured with immunoSEQ multiplex PCR; TCRdb has only the in-frame clones, and not every one. The sample yields under 40,000 clones, around nine tenths seen once. The sequence was obtained from an adult with an advanced solid tumor such as melanoma, head and neck, liver or kidney cancer. The gene calls are TRBV11-2 and TRBJ2-1; 12 bases match TRBD2. This specimen consisted of CD4+ or CD8+ T cells sorted from blood, obtained in a trial of the OX40 agonist ivuxolimab. In nucleotides, the CDR3 is TGTGCCAGCAGCTTAGGGACTAGCGGGATCGGTGAGCAGTTCTTC. Translating it yields CASSLGTSGIGEQFF.